This TCR beta chain was captured in a study of early T cells in non-severe SARS-CoV-2 infection. Background on the study: Sequencing was performed on bulk RNA from unsorted whole blood, leaving chains unpaired.

Trimming removed 0 bases at V and 6 bases at J, with 23 bases between. Germline V gene lookup returns CDR1 SGDLS and CDR2 YYNGEE. The CDR3 consists of 18 residues. This clonotype was recorded at least ten times. Its target is not known. Individual cDNA molecules each received unique molecular identifiers attached to them. TCRdb recomputed calls from the 5' RACE reads with MiXCR, one row per CDR3 protein. The sample has 85,000 to 95,000 distinct CDR3 sequences; 14% to 15% are singletons. Study findings and constraints: The study's VDJdb matching favored anti-spike CD8 responses and missed private and CD4 specificities.

Input material: whole blood. V and J are TRBV9 and TRBJ2-3, with no clear D. The source of this sequence is an adult who was a healthcare worker with PCR-confirmed SARS-CoV-2 infection or an uninfected control (not recorded which). This chain's CDR3 is CASSVDSGFQEQGDTQYF. The CDR3 DNA reads TGTGCCAGCAGCGTAGACTCCGGATTCCAGGAGCAAGGGGATACGCAGTATTTT.